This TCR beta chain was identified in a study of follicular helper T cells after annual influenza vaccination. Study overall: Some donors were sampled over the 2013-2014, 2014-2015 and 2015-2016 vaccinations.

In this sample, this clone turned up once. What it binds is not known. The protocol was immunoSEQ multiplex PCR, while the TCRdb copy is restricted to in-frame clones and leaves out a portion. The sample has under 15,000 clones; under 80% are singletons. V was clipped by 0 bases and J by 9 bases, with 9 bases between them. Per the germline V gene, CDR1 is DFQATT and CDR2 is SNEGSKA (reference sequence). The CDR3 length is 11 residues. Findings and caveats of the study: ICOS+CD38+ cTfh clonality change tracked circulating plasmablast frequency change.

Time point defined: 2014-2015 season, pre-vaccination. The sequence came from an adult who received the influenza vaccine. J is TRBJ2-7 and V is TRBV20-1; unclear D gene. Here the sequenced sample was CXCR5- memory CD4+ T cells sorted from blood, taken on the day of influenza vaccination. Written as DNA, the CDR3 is TGCAGTGCTAGAGATACTACGAGGCAGTACTTC. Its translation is CSARDTTRQYF.